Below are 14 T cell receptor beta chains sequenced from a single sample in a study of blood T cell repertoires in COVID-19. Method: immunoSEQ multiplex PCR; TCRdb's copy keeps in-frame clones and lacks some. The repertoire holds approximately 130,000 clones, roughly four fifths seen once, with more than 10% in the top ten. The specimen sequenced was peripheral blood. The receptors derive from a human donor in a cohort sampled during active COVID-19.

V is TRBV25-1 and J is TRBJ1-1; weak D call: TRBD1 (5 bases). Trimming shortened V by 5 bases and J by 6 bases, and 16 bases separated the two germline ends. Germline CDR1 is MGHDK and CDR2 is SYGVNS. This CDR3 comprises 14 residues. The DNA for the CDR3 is TGTGCCAGCAGTAGAAATGGAGGGACCGCTGAAGCTTTCTTT. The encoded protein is CASSRNGGTAEAFF.

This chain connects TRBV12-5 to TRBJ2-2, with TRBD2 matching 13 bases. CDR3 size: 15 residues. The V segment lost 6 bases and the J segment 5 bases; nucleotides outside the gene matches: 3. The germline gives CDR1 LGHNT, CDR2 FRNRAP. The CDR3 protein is CASGTTSGGTGELFF. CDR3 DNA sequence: TGTGCTAGTGGAACGACTAGCGGGGGGACCGGGGAGCTGTTTTTT.

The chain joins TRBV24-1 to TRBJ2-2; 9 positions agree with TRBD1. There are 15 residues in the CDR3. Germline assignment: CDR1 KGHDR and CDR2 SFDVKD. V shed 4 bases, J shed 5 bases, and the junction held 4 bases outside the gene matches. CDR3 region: CATSDPGQGTGELFF. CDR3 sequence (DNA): TGTGCCACCAGTGACCCGGGACAGGGTACCGGGGAGCTGTTTTTT.

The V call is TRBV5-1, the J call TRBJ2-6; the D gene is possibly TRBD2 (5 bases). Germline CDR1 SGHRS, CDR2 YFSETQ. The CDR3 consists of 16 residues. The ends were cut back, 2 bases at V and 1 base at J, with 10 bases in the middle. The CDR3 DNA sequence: TGCGCCAGCAGCTTAGTGCCGGGATCTGGGGCCAACGTCCTGACTTTC. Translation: CASSLVPGSGANVLTF. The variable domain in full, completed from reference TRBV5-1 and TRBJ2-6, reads KAGVTQTPRYLIKTRGQQVTLSCSPISGHRSVSWYQQTPGQGLQFLFEYFSETQRNKGNFPGRFSGRQFSNSRSEMNVSTLELGDSALYLCASSLVPGSGANVLTFGAGSRLTVL.

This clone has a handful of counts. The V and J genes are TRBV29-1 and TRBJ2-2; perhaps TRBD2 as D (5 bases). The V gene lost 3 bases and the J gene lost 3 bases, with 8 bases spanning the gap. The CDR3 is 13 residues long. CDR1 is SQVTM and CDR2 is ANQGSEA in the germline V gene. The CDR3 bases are TGCAGCGTTGAGATCGGGGACACCGGGGAGCTGTTTTTT. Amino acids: CSVEIGDTGELFF.

CDR3 residues: CAWTRDRAYEQYF. The CDR3 bases are TGTGCCTGGACCAGGGACAGGGCCTACGAGCAGTACTTC. The chain employs TRBV30 and TRBJ2-7; 9 bases are a match to TRBD1. Losses at the gene ends were 4 bases for V and 2 bases for J; bases not matched to a gene: 3. CDR3 length: 13 amino acids. The germline CDR1 and CDR2 sequences are GTSNPN and SVGIG (reference sequence).

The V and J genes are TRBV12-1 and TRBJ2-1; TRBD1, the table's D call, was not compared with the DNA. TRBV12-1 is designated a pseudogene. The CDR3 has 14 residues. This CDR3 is CASSAAQGGDEQFF. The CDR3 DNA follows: TGTGCCAGCAGCGCCGCACAGGGTGGGGATGAGCAGTTCTTC.

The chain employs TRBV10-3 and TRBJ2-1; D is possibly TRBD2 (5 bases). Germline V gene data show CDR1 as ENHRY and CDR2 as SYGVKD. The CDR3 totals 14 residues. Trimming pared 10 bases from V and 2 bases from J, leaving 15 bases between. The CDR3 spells CATLNEGTYNEQFF. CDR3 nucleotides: TGTGCCACCTTGAACGAGGGAACCTACAATGAGCAGTTCTTC.

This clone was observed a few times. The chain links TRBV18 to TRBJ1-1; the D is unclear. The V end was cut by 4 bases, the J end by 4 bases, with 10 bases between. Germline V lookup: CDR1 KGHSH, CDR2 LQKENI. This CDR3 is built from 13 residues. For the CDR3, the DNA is TGTGCCAGCTCACTGGAGATGGCCACTGAAGCTTTCTTT. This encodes CASSLEMATEAFF.

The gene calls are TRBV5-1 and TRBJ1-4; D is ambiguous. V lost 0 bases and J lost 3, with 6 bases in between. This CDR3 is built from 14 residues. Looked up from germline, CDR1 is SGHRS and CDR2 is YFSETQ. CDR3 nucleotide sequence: TGCGCCAGCAGCTTGGAGAGGCCTAATGAAAAACTGTTTTTT. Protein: CASSLERPNEKLFF. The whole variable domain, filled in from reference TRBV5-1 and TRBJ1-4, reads KAGVTQTPRYLIKTRGQQVTLSCSPISGHRSVSWYQQTPGQGLQFLFEYFSETQRNKGNFPGRFSGRQFSNSRSEMNVSTLELGDSALYLCASSLERPNEKLFFGSGTQLSVL.

CDR3 residues: CASSQGGRRLQPTNEKLFF. The CDR3 DNA is TGTGCCAGCAGCCAAGGGGGGCGGAGACTTCAACCAACTAATGAAAAACTGTTTTTT. The chain employs TRBV14 and TRBJ1-4; the D gene is possibly TRBD1 (6 bases). The CDR3 loop spans 19 amino acids. Per the germline V gene, CDR1 is SGHDN and CDR2 is FVKESK. Trimming took off 1 base at V and 0 bases at J, with 18 bases between the two ends.

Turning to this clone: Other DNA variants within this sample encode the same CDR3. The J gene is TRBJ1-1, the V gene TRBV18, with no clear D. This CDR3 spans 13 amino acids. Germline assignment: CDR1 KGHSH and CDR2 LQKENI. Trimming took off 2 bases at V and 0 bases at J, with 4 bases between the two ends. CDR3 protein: CASSPELNTEAFF. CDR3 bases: TGTGCCAGCTCACCAGAGCTGAACACTGAAGCTTTCTTT. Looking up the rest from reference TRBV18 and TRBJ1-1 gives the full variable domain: NAGVMQNPRHLVRRRGQEARLRCSPMKGHSHVYWYRQLPEEGLKFMVYLQKENIIDESGMPKERFSAEFPKEGPSILRIQQVVRGDSAAYFCASSPELNTEAFFGQGTRLTVV.

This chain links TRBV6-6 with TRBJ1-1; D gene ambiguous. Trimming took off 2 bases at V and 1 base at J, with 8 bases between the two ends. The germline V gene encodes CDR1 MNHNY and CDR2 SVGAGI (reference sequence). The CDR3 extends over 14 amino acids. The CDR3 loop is CASSYLRGNTEAFF. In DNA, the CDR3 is TGTGCCAGCAGTTACCTGCGGGGGAACACTGAAGCTTTCTTT.

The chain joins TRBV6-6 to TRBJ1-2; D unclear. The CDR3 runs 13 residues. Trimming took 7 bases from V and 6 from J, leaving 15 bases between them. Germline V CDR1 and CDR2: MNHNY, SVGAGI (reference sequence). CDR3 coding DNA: TGTGCCAGCAATGACGGGAGGGTGGATGGCTACACCTTC. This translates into CASNDGRVDGYTF.